The T cell receptor (beta chain) under discussion was sequenced for a study of Graves' ophthalmopathy and Graves' hyperthyroidism. Study-level points and caveats: This model predicted ophthalmopathy progression (sensitivity roughly 70%, specificity about 72%).

Moderate-to-severe activity, CAS ≥3, NOSPECS ≥4 and duration under 3 months were recorded for donors with ophthalmopathy. Researchers took RNA transcripts and amplified TCR beta CDR3 regions from them. Second-round multiplex PCR followed a first-round RT-PCR using HTBI primers. TCRdb fed the multiplex PCR reads into MiXCR, producing one record per CDR3 protein. In the table there are approximately 330,000 distinct CDR3 sequences, 17% of which are singletons. The CDR3 length is 16 residues. V was trimmed by 3 bases and J by 5 bases, leaving 22 bases between them. The germline CDR1 and CDR2 sequences are DFQATT and SNEGSKA (reference sequence). This clonotype has ten or more counts. Its target is unknown.

This TCR derives from an adult man with Graves' ophthalmopathy. Sequences were obtained from peripheral blood. The chain recombines TRBV20-1 with TRBJ2-5; a weak D match, TRBD2 (6 bases). The CDR3 spells CSASATLGGVAETQYF. The CDR3 region has the DNA TGCAGTGCTAGCGCAACCTTGGGGGGAGTTGCCGAGACCCAGTACTTC.